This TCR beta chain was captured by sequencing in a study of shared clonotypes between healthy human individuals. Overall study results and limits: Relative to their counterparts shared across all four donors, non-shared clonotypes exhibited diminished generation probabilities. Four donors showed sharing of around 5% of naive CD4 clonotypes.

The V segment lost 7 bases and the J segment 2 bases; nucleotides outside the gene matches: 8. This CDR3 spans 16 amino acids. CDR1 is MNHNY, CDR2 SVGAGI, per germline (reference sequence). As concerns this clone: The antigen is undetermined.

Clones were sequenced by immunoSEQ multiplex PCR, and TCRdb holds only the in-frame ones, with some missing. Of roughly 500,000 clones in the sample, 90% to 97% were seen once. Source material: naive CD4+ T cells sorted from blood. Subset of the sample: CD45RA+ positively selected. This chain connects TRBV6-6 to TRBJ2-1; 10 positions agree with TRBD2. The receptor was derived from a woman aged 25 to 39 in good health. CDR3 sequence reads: CASTPSGSLTYNEQFF. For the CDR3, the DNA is TGTGCCAGCACGCCTAGCGGGAGTTTAACCTACAATGAGCAGTTCTTC.